This T cell receptor beta chain was documented in a study of OX40 agonist ivuxolimab in advanced cancers. Study-level findings and limits: Which antigen the expanded peripheral T cells recognized is unknown.

Germline CDR1 and CDR2: SGHAT and FQNNGV. CDR3 length: 15 residues. V lost 5 bases and J lost 4, with 15 bases in between. Comments on this clone: Its antigen is still unknown.

Clones were read by immunoSEQ multiplex PCR, and TCRdb kept only the in-frame ones, dropping some. The sample lists tens of thousands of clones; roughly nine tenths were seen once. The sequence derives from an adult with an advanced solid tumor such as melanoma, head and neck, liver or kidney cancer. The material sequenced was CD4+ or CD8+ T cells sorted from blood, taken in a trial of the OX40 agonist ivuxolimab. V is TRBV11-2 and J is TRBJ1-5, with D possibly TRBD1 on 5 matching bases. The CDR3 protein is CASSPGFQGNQPQHF. CDR3 coding DNA: TGTGCCAGCAGCCCAGGTTTCCAGGGAAATCAGCCCCAGCATTTT.